This paragraph reports one TCR beta chain. Antigen unknown. There are 16 residues in the CDR3. Germline lookup yields CDR1 SGHVS and CDR2 FQNEAQ. Trimming removed 5 bases from V and 5 bases from J, with 21 bases in between. This specimen comes from a study of graft-versus-host responses after intestinal transplantation. Study-level findings and limits: Levels of circulating GvH clones at their peak were associated with early post-transplant HvG declines. Clonal ratios of graft-versus-host to host-versus-graft in allografts were high for patients exhibiting graft-donor T cell macrochimerism.

TCRdb's copy holds only in-frame clones and misses some; the assay was immunoSEQ multiplex PCR. The sample yields around 6,700 clones, about nine tenths seen once. This specimen was PBMCs, taken 83 days after transplant. The chain joins TRBV7-8 to TRBJ1-1; possible D gene TRBD1, 6 bases. The receptor comes from a human patient who received an intestinal transplant, so some T cells may come from the graft donor. The CDR3 is CASSKPVQGGGTEAFF. The DNA of the CDR3 is TGTGCCAGCAGCAAACCTGTACAGGGAGGAGGGACTGAAGCTTTCTTT.